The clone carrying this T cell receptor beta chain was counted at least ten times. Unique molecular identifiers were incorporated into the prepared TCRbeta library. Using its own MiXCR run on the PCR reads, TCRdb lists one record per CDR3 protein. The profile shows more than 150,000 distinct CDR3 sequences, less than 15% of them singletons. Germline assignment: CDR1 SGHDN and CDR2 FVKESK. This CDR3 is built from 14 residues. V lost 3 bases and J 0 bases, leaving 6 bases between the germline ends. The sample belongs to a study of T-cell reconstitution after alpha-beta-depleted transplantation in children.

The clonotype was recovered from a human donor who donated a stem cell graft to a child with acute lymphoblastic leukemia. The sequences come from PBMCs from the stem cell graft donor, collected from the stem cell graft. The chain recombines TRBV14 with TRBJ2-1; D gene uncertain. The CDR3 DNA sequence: TGTGCCAGCAGCCAGATCAGCTCCTACAATGAGCAGTTCTTC. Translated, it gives CASSQISSYNEQFF. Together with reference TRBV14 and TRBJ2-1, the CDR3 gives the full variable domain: EAGVTQFPSHSVIEKGQTVTLRCDPISGHDNLYWYRRVMGKEIKFLLHFVKESKQDESGMPNNRFLAERTGGTYSTLKVQPAELEDSGVYFCASSQISSYNEQFFGPGTRLTVL.